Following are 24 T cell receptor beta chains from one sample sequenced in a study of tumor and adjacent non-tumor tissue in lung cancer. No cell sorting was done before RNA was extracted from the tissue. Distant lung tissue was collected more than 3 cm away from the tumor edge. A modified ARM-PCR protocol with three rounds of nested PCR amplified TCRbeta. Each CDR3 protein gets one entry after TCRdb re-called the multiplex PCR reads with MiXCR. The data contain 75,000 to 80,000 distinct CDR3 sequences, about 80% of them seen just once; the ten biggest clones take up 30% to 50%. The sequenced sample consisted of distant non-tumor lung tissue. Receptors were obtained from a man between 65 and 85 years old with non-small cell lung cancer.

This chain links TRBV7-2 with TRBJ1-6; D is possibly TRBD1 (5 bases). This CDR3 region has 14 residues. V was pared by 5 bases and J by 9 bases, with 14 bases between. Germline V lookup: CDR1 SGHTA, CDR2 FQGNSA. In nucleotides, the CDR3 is TGTGCCAGCAGCCCCCCAGGGTTTGCTTCACCCCTCCACTTT. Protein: CASSPPGFASPLHF.

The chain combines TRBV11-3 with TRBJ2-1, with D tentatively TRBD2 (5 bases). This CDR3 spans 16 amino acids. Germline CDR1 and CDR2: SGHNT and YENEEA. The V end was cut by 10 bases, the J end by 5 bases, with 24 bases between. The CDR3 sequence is CANSNILGTEHNEQFF. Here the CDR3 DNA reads TGTGCCAACAGTAACATACTAGGAACAGAACACAATGAGCAGTTCTTC.

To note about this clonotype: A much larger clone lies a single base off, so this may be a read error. This CDR3 is CASSSTTPDRVAIGELFF. The CDR3 DNA reads as TGTGCCAGCAGCTCCACGACGCCCGACAGGGTAGCAATCGGGGAGCTGTTTTTT. The chain carries TRBV7-9 and TRBJ2-2; 7 nucleotides align to TRBD1. Trimming at V came to 4 bases and at J to 7 bases, leaving 18 bases not matched to a gene. Germline CDR1 and CDR2: SEHNR and FQNEAQ (reference sequence). The CDR3 has 18 amino acids. Full variable domain (rest looked up from reference TRBV7-9 and TRBJ2-2): DTGVSQNPRHKITKRGQNVTFRCDPISEHNRLYWYRQTLGQGPEFLTYFQNEAQLEKSRLLSDRFSAERPKGSFSTLEIQRTEQGDSAMYLCASSSTTPDRVAIGELFFGEGSRLTVL.

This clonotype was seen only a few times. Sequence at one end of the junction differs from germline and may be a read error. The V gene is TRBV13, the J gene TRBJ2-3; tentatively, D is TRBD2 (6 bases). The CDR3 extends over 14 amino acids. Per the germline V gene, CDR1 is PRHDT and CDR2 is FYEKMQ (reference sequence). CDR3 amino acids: CASSSAGSTYTQYF. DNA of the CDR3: TGTGCCAGCAGCTCGGCGGGATCCACATATACACAGTATTTT.

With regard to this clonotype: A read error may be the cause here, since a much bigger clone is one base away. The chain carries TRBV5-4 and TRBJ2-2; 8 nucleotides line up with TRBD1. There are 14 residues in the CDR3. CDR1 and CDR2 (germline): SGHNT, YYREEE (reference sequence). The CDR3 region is CASKTGVDTWELFF. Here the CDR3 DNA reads TGTGCCAGTAAGACAGGGGTTGACACCTGGGAGCTGTTTTTT.

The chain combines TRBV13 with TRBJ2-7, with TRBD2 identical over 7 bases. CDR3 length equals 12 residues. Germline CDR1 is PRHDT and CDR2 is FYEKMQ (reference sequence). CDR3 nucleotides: TGTGGCAGACCACTAAAACTAGCGGAGCAGTACTTC. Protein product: CGRPLKLAEQYF. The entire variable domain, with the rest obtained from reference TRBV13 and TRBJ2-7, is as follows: AAGVIQSPRHLIKEKRETATLKCYPIPRHDTVYWYQQGPGQDPQFLISFYEKMQSDKGSIPDRFSAQQFSDYHSELNMSSLELGDSALYFCGRPLKLAEQYFGPGTRLTVT.

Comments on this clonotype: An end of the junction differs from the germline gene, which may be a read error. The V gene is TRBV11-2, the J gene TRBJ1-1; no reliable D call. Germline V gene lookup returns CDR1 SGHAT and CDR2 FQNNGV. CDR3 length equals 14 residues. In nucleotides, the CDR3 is TGTACCAGCAGCCGGACGATCGTTTACACTGAACCTTTCTTT. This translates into CTSSRTIVYTEPFF.

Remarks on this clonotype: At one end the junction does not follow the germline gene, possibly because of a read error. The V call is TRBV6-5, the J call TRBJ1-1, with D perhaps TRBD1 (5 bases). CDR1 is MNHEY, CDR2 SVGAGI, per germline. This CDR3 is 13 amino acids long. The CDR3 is CVSCDRLNAEAFF. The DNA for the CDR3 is TGTGTCAGCTGTGACAGACTGAACGCTGAAGCTTTCTTT.

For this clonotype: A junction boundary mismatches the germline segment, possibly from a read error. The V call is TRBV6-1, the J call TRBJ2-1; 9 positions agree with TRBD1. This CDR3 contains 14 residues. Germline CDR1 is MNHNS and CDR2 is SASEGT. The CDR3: CASTPGTGCNEPFF. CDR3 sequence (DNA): TGTGCCAGCACTCCGGGGACAGGGTGCAATGAGCCGTTCTTC.

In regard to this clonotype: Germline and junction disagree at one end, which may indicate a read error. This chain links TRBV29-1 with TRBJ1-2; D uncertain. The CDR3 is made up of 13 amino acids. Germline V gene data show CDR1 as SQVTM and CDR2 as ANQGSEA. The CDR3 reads CNVEDEMAYGYTF. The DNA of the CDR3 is TGCAACGTTGAAGACGAGATGGCCTATGGCTACACATTC. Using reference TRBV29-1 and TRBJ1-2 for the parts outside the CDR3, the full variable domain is SAVISQKPSRDICQRGTSLTIQCQVDSQVTMMFWYRQQPGQSLTLIATANQGSEATYESGFVIDKFPISRPNLTFSTLTVSNMSPEDSSIYLCNVEDEMAYGYTFGSGTRLTVV.

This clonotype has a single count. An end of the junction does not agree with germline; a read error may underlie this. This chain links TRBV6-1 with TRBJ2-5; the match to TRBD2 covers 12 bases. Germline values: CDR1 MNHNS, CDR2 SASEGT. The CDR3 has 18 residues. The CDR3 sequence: CASSEDGASGGARETQYF. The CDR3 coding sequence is TGTGCCAGCAGTGAAGACGGGGCTAGCGGGGGGGCGAGGGAGACCCAATACTTC.

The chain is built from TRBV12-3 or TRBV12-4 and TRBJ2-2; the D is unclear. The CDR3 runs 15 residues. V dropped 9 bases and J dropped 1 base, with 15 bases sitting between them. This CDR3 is CARKIIPLNTGELFF. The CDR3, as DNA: TGTGCCAGGAAGATCATTCCTCTGAACACCGGGGAGCTGTTTTTT.

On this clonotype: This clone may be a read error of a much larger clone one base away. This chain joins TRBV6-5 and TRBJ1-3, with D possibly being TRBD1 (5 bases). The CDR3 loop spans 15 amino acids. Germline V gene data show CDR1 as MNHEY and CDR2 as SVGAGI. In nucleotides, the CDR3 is TGTGCCAGCTGTTATTTGGGGGGCTCTGGAAACACCATATATTTT. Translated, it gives CASCYLGGSGNTIYF.

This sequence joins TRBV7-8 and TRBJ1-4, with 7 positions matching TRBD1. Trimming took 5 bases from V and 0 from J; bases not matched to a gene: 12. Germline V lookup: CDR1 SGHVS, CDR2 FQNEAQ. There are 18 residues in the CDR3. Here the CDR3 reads CASSPAGDSLATNEKLFF. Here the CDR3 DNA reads TGTGCCAGCAGCCCAGCGGGGGACAGCCTTGCAACTAATGAAAAACTGTTTTTT. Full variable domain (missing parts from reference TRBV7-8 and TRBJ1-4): GAGVSQSPRYKVAKRGQDVALRCDPISGHVSLFWYQQALGQGPEFLTYFQNEAQLDKSGLPSDRFFAERPEGSVSTLKIQRTQQEDSAVYLCASSPAGDSLATNEKLFFGSGTQLSVL.

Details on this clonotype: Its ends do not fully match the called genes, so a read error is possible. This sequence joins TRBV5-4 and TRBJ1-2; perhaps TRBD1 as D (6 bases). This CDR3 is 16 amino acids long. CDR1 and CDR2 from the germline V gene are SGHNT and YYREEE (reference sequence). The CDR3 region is CACSLVETGINYVYTF. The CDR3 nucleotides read TGTGCCTGCAGCTTGGTAGAGACAGGCATAAACTATGTCTACACCTTC.

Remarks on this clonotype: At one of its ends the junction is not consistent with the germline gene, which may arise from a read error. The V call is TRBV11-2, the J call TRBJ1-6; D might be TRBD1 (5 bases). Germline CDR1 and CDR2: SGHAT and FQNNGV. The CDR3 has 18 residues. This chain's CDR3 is CASSARAADSSYNSPIHF. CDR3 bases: TGTGCCAGCAGCGCCAGGGCCGCGGATTCGTCCTATAATTCACCCATCCACTTT.

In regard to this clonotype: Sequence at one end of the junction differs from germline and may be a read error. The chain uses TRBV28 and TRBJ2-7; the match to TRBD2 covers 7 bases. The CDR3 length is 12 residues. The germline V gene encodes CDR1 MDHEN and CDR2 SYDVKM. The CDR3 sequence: CDSSPTSDDPYF. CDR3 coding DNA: TGTGACAGCAGCCCCACTAGCGACGATCCGTACTTC.

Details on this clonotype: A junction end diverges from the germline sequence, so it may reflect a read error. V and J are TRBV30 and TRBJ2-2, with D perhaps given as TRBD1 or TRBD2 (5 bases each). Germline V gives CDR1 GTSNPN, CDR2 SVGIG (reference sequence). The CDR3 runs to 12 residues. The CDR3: CAWARGTGELFF. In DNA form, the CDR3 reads TGTGCCTGGGCCCGAGGGACCGGGGAACTGTTTTTT.

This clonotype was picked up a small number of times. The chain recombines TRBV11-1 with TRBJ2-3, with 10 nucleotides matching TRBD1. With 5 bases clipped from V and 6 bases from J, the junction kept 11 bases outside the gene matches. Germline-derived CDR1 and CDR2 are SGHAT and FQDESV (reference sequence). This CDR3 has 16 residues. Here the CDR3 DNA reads TGTGCCAGCAGCCGCGGGACAGGGGCCACCTTTGATACGCAGTATTTT. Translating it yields CASSRGTGATFDTQYF.

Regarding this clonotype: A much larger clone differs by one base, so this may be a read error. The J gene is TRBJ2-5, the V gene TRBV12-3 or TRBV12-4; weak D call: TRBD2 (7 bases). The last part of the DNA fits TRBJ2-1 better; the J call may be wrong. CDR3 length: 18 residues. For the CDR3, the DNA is TGTGCCAGCAGTTTAGCCCTATTGGCGCGGGGGCTGAAGGAGACCCAGTTCTTC. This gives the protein CASSLALLARGLKETQFF.

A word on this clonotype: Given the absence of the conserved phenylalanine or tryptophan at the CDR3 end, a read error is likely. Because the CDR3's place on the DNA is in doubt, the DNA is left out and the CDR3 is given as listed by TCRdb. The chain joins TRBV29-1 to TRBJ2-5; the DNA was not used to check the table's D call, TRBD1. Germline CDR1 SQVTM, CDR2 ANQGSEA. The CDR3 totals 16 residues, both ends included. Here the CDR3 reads CSAKTYLQTGQEIKYL.

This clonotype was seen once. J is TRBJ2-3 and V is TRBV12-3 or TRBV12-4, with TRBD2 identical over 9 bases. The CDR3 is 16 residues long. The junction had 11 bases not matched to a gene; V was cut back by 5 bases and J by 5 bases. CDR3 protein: CASSMGLAAYKDTQYF. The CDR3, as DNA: TGTGCCAGCAGTATGGGACTAGCTGCCTACAAAGATACGCAGTATTTT.

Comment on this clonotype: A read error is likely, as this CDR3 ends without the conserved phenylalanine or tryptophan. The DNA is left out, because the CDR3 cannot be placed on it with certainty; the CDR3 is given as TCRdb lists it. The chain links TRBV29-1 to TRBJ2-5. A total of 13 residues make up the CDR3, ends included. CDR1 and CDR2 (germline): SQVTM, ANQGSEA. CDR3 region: CSVDDKFQEIHYL.

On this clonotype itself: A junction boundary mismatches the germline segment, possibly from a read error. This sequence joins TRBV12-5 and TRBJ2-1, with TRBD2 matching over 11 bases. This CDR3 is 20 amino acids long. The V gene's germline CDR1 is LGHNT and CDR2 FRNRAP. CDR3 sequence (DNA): TGTGCTAGTGATTTGTACTCCTCCGAGACTAGCGGGAACTCCTATAATGAGCAGTTCTTC. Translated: CASDLYSSETSGNSYNEQFF.